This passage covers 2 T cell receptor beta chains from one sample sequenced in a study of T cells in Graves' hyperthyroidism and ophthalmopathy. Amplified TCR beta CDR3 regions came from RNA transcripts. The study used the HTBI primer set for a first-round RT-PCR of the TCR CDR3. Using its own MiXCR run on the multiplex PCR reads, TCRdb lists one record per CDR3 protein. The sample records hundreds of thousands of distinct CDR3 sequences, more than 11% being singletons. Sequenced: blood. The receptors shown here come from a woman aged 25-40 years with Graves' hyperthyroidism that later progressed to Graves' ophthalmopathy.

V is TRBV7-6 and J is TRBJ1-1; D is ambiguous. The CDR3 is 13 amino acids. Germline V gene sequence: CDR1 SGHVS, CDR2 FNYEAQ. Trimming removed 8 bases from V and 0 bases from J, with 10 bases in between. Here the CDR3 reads CASARTVNTEAFF. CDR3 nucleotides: TGTGCCAGCGCACGGACGGTGAACACTGAAGCTTTCTTT.

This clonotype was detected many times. This chain's CDR3 is CASSTYSGNSPYEQYF. The CDR3 DNA reads TGTGCCAGCAGTACTTATAGCGGAAACAGCCCCTACGAGCAGTACTTC. The chain couples TRBV27 to TRBJ2-7, with D perhaps matching TRBD2 (6 bases). The CDR3 runs 16 residues. Germline CDR1 is MNHEY and CDR2 is SMNVEV (reference sequence). V was clipped by 5 bases and J by 2 bases, with 19 bases between them.